These T cell receptor beta chains were read from a single sample in a study of T cell responses to AZD1222 COVID-19 vaccine. TCRdb's table, derived via immunoSEQ multiplex PCR, lists solely in-frame clones and lacks some. The sample holds around 200,000 clones; around 90% are singletons and the top ten take 25% to 30%. The sequences come from peripheral blood, collected 28 days after the second AZD1222 dose. Source of these receptors: an adult who received the AZD1222 COVID-19 vaccine. Both conserved end residues are part of each CDR3. A D gene is named only where the DNA matches it firmly. Not all rows give a size; the values are once, few, many and, for expanded clones, a class.

d_call,j_call,clone_size,v_call,cdr3_aa,cdr3_nt
TRBD2,TRBJ2-1,-,TRBV11-3,CASSLRAGGGNEQFF,TGTGCCAGCAGCTTGAGAGCGGGAGGGGGGAATGAGCAGTTCTTC
TRBD2,TRBJ2-3,-,TRBV6-6,CASSAAGVNTDTQYF,TGTGCCAGCAGTGCAGCGGGAGTGAACACAGATACGCAGTATTTT
-,TRBJ2-4,-,TRBV30,CAWSVAGALAKNIQYF,TGTGCCTGGAGTGTTGCGGGGGCCCTAGCCAAAAACATTCAGTACTTC
-,TRBJ2-7,-,TRBV19,CASTSRGFHEQYF,TGTGCCAGTACCTCACGGGGGTTCCACGAGCAGTACTTC
TRBD1,TRBJ1-3,few,TRBV3-1/TRBV3-2,CASSQGGTGSTIYF,TGTGCCAGCAGCCAAGGCGGGACAGGGAGCACCATATATTTT
TRBD1,TRBJ2-2,few,TRBV5-1,CASSVGQGNTGELFF,TGCGCCAGCAGCGTGGGACAGGGGAACACCGGGGAGCTGTTTTTT
-,TRBJ2-2,few,TRBV7-2,CASSPAVGGTGELFF,TGTGCCAGCAGCCCCGCCGTTGGAGGGACCGGGGAGCTGTTTTTT
-,TRBJ2-7,-,TRBV10-2,CASSLQGYEQYF,TGCGCCAGCAGCCTACAGGGTTACGAGCAGTACTTC
TRBD2,TRBJ2-1,-,TRBV4-1,CASSPGTSGTLVNEQFF,TGCGCCAGCAGCCCCGGGACTAGCGGAACCCTCGTCAATGAGCAGTTCTTC
TRBD2,TRBJ2-3,few,TRBV28,CASSLYTSGRERDTQYF,TGTGCCAGCAGTTTATACACTAGCGGGAGGGAAAGGGATACGCAGTATTTT
-,TRBJ2-3,-,TRBV24-1,CATSDFGGSLTDTQYF,TGTGCCACCAGTGATTTCGGCGGATCTCTCACAGATACGCAGTATTTT
TRBD2,TRBJ2-5,once,TRBV6-9,CASSSSGREETQYF,TGTGCCAGCAGTTCTAGCGGGAGGGAAGAGACCCAGTACTTC
-,TRBJ2-7,-,TRBV5-4,CASTQGPSAGEQYF,TGTGCCAGCACCCAGGGGCCTAGCGCGGGCGAGCAGTACTTC
-,TRBJ2-7,-,TRBV10-3,CAGGDALSIVF,TGTGCCGGGGGTGATGCACTCTCTATTGTCTTC
TRBD2,TRBJ2-7,-,TRBV6-5,CASSSGLAGTYEQYF,TGTGCCAGCAGCTCGGGACTAGCGGGAACCTACGAGCAGTACTTC